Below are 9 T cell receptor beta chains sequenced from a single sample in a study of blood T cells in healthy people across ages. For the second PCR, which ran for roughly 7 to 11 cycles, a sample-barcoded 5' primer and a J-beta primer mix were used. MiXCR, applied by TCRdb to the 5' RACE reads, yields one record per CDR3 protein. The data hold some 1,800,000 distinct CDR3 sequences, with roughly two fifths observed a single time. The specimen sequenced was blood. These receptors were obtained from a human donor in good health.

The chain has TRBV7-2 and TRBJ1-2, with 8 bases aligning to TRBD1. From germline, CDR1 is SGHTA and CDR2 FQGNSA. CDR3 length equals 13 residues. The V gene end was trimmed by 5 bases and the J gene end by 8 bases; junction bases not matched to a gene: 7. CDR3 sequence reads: CASSAARGRGYTF. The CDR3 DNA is TGTGCCAGCAGCGCGGCCAGGGGGCGAGGCTACACCTTC.

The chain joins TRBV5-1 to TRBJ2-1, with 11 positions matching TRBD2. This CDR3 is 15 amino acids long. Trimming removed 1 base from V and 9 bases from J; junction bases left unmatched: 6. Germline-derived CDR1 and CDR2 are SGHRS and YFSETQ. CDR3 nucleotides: TGCGCCAGCAGCTTGTCCCTAGCGGGGGGTACTGAGCAGTTCTTC. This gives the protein CASSLSLAGGTEQFF.

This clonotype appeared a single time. The CDR3: CASSERPRDTQYF. CDR3 coding DNA: TGTGCCAGCAGCGAAAGACCTAGAGATACGCAGTATTTT. This rearrangement joins TRBV7-8 to TRBJ2-3; D is undetermined. This CDR3 region has 13 residues. Trimming shortened V by 5 bases and J by 5 bases, and 11 bases separated the two germline ends. CDR1 is SGHVS, CDR2 FQNEAQ, per germline.

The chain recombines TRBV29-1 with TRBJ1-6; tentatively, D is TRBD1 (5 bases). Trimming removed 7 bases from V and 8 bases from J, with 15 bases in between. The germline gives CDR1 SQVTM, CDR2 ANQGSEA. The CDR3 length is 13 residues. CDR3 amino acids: CSAGTEGDSPLHF. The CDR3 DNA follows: TGCAGCGCCGGGACGGAAGGAGATTCACCCCTCCACTTT.

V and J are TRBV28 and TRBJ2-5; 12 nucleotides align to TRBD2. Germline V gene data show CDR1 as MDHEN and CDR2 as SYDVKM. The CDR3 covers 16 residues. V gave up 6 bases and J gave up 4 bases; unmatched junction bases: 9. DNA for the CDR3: TGTGCCAGCAGCATACTAGCGGGGGGACGGGGAGAGACCCAGTACTTC. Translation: CASSILAGGRGETQYF.

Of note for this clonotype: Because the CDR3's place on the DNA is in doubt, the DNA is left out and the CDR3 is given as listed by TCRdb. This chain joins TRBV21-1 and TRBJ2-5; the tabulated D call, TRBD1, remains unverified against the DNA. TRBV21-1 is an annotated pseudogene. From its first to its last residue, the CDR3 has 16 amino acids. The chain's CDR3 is CASSKMVGQGAETQYF.

The CDR3: CSASRGGISEAFF. CDR3 nucleotide sequence: TGCAGTGCTAGTCGGGGGGGAATATCTGAAGCTTTCTTT. V is TRBV20-1 and J is TRBJ1-1; D is perhaps TRBD1 (5 bases). CDR3 length: 13 residues. Trimming cost V 3 bases and J 6 bases, with 14 bases left between them. Germline CDR1 DFQATT, CDR2 SNEGSKA (reference sequence).

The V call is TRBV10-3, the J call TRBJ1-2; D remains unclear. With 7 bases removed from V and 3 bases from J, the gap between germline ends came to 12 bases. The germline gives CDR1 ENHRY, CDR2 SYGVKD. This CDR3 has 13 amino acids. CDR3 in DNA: TGTGCCATCACCACAGACGGCGACTATGGCTACACCTTC. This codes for CAITTDGDYGYTF.

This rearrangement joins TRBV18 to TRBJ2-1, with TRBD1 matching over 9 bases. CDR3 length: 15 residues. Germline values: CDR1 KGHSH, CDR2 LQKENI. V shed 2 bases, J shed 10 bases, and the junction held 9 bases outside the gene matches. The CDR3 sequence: CASSPTRQGVVEQFF. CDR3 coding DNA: TGTGCCAGCTCACCAACGAGACAGGGGGTTGTGGAGCAGTTCTTC.